Below, 21 T cell receptor beta chains from the same sample are listed, as sequenced in a study of early T cells in non-severe SARS-CoV-2 infection. One entry per CDR3 protein results from TCRdb running MiXCR on the 5' RACE reads. In the table there are 46,000 or so distinct CDR3 sequences, about 12% of which are singletons. The source material was whole blood. The receptors originated from an adult who was a healthcare worker with PCR-confirmed SARS-CoV-2 infection or an uninfected control (not recorded which).

In this sample, this clonotype turned up a few times. The chain uses TRBV7-6 and TRBJ2-2, with no clear D. The germline V and J ends were trimmed by 2 bases and 5 bases, with 12 bases remaining between them. Germline V gene data show CDR1 as SGHVS and CDR2 as FNYEAQ. The CDR3 is 15 residues long. In DNA, the CDR3 is TGTGCCAGCAGCTTAAACCCCTACCGAACCGGGGAGCTGTTTTTT. Translating it yields CASSLNPYRTGELFF.

This clonotype was recorded many times. The chain couples TRBV20-1 to TRBJ1-5; 8 bases align to TRBD1. Germline CDR1 reads DFQATT; CDR2 reads SNEGSKA (reference sequence). The CDR3 is made up of 17 amino acids. The V and J ends lost 0 bases and 1 base, in that order; junction bases with no gene match: 8. In DNA form, the CDR3 reads TGCAGTGCTAGAGAAACAGGGGGAGCGTCGAGCAATCAGCCCCAGCATTTT. It codes for CSARETGGASSNQPQHF.

This clonotype was recorded a few times. The V gene is TRBV7-9, the J gene TRBJ1-4, with 7 bases identical to TRBD1. From germline, CDR1 is SEHNR and CDR2 FQNEAQ (reference sequence). Trimming removed 4 bases from V and 7 bases from J; junction bases left unmatched: 6. The CDR3 sequence is 14 residues long. CDR3 sequence: CASSSSGTAEKLFF. CDR3 nucleotide sequence: TGTGCCAGCAGCTCCTCCGGGACAGCTGAAAAACTGTTTTTT.

On this clonotype itself: An end of the junction does not agree with germline; a read error may underlie this. V is TRBV7-9 and J is TRBJ2-3; D not resolved. Germline-derived CDR1 and CDR2 are SEHNR and FQNEAQ (reference sequence). This CDR3 has 12 residues. CDR3 loop: CASRLVADTQYF. Written as DNA, the CDR3 is TGTGCCAGCAGATTAGTGGCAGATACGCAGTATTTT.

This clonotype was observed at least ten times. This chain uses TRBV5-5 with TRBJ2-5; the D gene is possibly TRBD1 (5 bases). Trimming shortened V by 2 bases and J by 5 bases, and 13 bases separated the two germline ends. The CDR3 covers 14 residues. The germline V gene has CDR1 SGHKS and CDR2 YYEKEE (reference sequence). CDR3 DNA sequence: TGTGCCAGCAGCTTTAAAGGGGTCGGGGAGACCCAGTACTTC. Amino acids: CASSFKGVGETQYF.

The genes are TRBV7-9 and TRBJ1-1; no reliable D call. With 6 bases removed from V and 3 bases from J, the gap between germline ends came to 5 bases. The CDR3 runs 11 residues. Germline V lookup: CDR1 SEHNR, CDR2 FQNEAQ (reference sequence). CDR3 coding DNA: TGTGCCAGCAGATATGACACTGAAGCTTTCTTT. Amino acid sequence: CASRYDTEAFF.

This clonotype was counted between two and nine times. CDR3 residues: CASSLGSIARDYEQYF. The DNA of the CDR3 is TGTGCCAGCAGCTTAGGGAGTATCGCCCGCGACTACGAGCAGTACTTC. The chain recombines TRBV11-1 with TRBJ2-7; D uncertain. The CDR3 has 16 residues. The ends were cut back, 1 base at V and 3 bases at J, with 16 bases in the middle. Germline values: CDR1 SGHAT, CDR2 FQDESV (reference sequence).

This clonotype showed up many times. The chain couples TRBV19 to TRBJ2-2; 8 positions agree with TRBD2. The CDR3 has 14 amino acids. In germline, CDR1 is LNHDA, CDR2 SQIVND (reference sequence). J gave up 5 bases and V 8 bases, and 7 bases lay outside the gene matches. The CDR3 here is CASQSGSGTGELFF. CDR3 nucleotide sequence: TGTGCCAGTCAAAGCGGGAGCGGTACCGGGGAGCTGTTTTTT.

This clonotype was seen more than once but under ten times. This rearrangement joins TRBV28 to TRBJ2-7; TRBD1 agrees at 9 bases. The ends lost 4 bases at V and 4 bases at J; junction bases unmatched: 5. Germline CDR1 reads MDHEN; CDR2 reads SYDVKM. The CDR3 length is 14 residues. This CDR3 is CASSSRDREYEQYF. Written as DNA, the CDR3 is TGTGCCAGCAGTTCCCGGGACAGGGAATACGAGCAGTACTTC.

The chain carries TRBV2 and TRBJ2-3, with 7 positions matching TRBD2. J gave up 7 bases and V 4 bases, and 8 bases lay outside the gene matches. This CDR3 spans 14 amino acids. Looked up from germline, CDR1 is SNHLY and CDR2 is FYNNEI. The CDR3 protein is CASSVGGSGNTQYF. For the CDR3, the DNA is TGTGCCAGCAGTGTTGGCGGGAGCGGGAATACGCAGTATTTT.

V and J are TRBV27 and TRBJ2-3; 7 positions agree with TRBD2. This CDR3 is 14 amino acids long. Germline loops: CDR1 MNHEY, CDR2 SMNVEV (reference sequence). V dropped 11 bases and J dropped 7; count of bases not matched to a gene: 15. The CDR3 coding sequence is TGTGCCGTCCGGGACTACCGTGGGAGGAATACGCAGTATTTT. Its protein is CAVRDYRGRNTQYF.

This clonotype has a count of ten or more. The J gene is TRBJ1-2, the V gene TRBV7-9; the D gene is possibly TRBD1 (5 bases). This CDR3 is built from 14 residues. The V and J ends lost 4 bases and 0 bases respectively, with 9 bases between them. Germline V CDR1 and CDR2: SEHNR, FQNEAQ (reference sequence). The CDR3 loop reads CASSWTPANYGYTF. Written as DNA, the CDR3 is TGTGCCAGCAGCTGGACACCAGCTAACTATGGCTACACCTTC.

This clonotype was observed at least ten times. V and J are TRBV6-5 and TRBJ1-2, with D possibly TRBD1 on 6 matching bases. V gave up 6 bases and J gave up 0 bases, with 11 bases separating them. The CDR3 spans 14 residues. Germline lookup yields CDR1 MNHEY and CDR2 SVGAGI. CDR3 region: CASRQGTSNYGYTF. CDR3 coding DNA: TGTGCCAGCAGACAGGGAACTTCTAACTATGGCTACACCTTC.

V is TRBV7-2 and J is TRBJ2-3; TRBD2 aligns across 14 bases. Germline V lookup: CDR1 SGHTA, CDR2 FQGNSA. V trimming: 5 bases; J trimming: 0 bases; junction bases outside the gene matches: 4. The CDR3 sequence is 17 residues long. CDR3 sequence reads: CASSIRLAGGSTDTQYF. The CDR3 DNA follows: TGTGCCAGCAGCATCCGACTAGCGGGGGGGAGCACAGATACGCAGTATTTT. Together with reference TRBV7-2 and TRBJ2-3, the CDR3 gives the full variable domain: GAGVSQSPSNKVTEKGKDVELRCDPISGHTALYWYRQSLGQGLEFLIYFQGNSAPDKSGLPSDRFSAERTGGSVSTLTIQRTQQEDSAVYLCASSIRLAGGSTDTQYFGPGTRLTVL.

This clonotype showed up just a few times. The chain carries TRBV3-1 and TRBJ2-7; TRBD1 might be the D (5 bases). CDR1 is LGHDT and CDR2 is YNNKEL in the germline V gene (reference sequence). The V and J ends lost 5 bases and 3 bases respectively, with 8 bases between them. This CDR3 has 12 residues. Here the CDR3 DNA reads TGTGCCAGCAGCTTGGACATCTACGAGCAGTACTTC. It specifies CASSLDIYEQYF.

V and J are TRBV18 and TRBJ1-1; no clear D gene. The CDR3 contains 14 residues. Germline values: CDR1 KGHSH, CDR2 LQKENI. The V and J ends lost 0 bases and 1 base respectively, with 6 bases between them. CDR3 nucleotide sequence: TGTGCCAGCTCACCACCAAACGGGAACACTGAAGCTTTCTTT. Protein sequence: CASSPPNGNTEAFF.

The J gene is TRBJ2-7, the V gene TRBV7-9, with D possibly being TRBD2 (6 bases). The CDR3 is 16 residues long. The V and J ends lost 5 bases and 2 bases respectively, with 19 bases between them. Germline V gene lookup returns CDR1 SEHNR and CDR2 FQNEAQ (reference sequence). Here the CDR3 reads CASSDLPGSPTYEQYF. Written as DNA, the CDR3 is TGTGCCAGCAGCGACCTTCCCGGGAGCCCTACCTACGAGCAGTACTTC. Complete variable domain (other parts from reference TRBV7-9 and TRBJ2-7): DTGVSQNPRHKITKRGQNVTFRCDPISEHNRLYWYRQTLGQGPEFLTYFQNEAQLEKSRLLSDRFSAERPKGSFSTLEIQRTEQGDSAMYLCASSDLPGSPTYEQYFGPGTRLTVT.

A few counts support this clonotype. The V and J genes are TRBV7-2 and TRBJ2-1; 10 nucleotides match TRBD2. Germline values: CDR1 SGHTA, CDR2 FQGNSA. The V segment lost 3 bases and the J segment 3 bases; nucleotides outside the gene matches: 5. The CDR3 covers 16 residues. The CDR3 DNA follows: TGTGCCAGCAGCTTCTCCGGGACTAGCGTCTACAATGAGCAGTTCTTC. It yields the protein CASSFSGTSVYNEQFF.

The CDR3 reads CASSTGTGTSPLHF. The CDR3, as DNA: TGCGCCAGCAGCACCGGGACAGGGACTTCACCCCTCCACTTT. The J gene is TRBJ1-6, the V gene TRBV5-1; 9 bases fit TRBD1. Trimming at V came to 4 bases and at J to 9 bases, leaving 5 bases not matched to a gene. This CDR3 region has 14 residues. From germline, CDR1 is SGHRS and CDR2 YFSETQ.

Relative to its sample, this clonotype is medium-sized. V and J are TRBV5-1 and TRBJ1-1; the D is unclear. Germline CDR1 is SGHRS and CDR2 is YFSETQ. V lost 1 base, J lost 1 base, and 8 bases lay in between. This CDR3 is 14 amino acids long. In DNA form, the CDR3 reads TGCGCCAGCAGCTTGTACGGCCAGAACACTGAAGCTTTCTTT. Translated: CASSLYGQNTEAFF. The full variable domain, its missing parts supplied by reference TRBV5-1 and TRBJ1-1, is KAGVTQTPRYLIKTRGQQVTLSCSPISGHRSVSWYQQTPGQGLQFLFEYFSETQRNKGNFPGRFSGRQFSNSRSEMNVSTLELGDSALYLCASSLYGQNTEAFFGQGTRLTVV.

This clonotype has ten or more counts. One end of the junction is discordant with germline, which a read error may explain. The chain carries TRBV6-2 or TRBV6-3 and TRBJ1-1; TRBD1 matches 7 bases. The CDR3 length is 14 residues. Germline lookup yields CDR1 MNHEY and CDR2 SVGEGT. The CDR3 DNA follows: TGTGCCAGCAGTTCGAACAGGGGCTATACTGAAGTTTTCTTT. Amino acids: CASSSNRGYTEVFF.